This TCR beta chain was documented in a study of shared clonotypes between healthy human individuals. Study results and caveats: Roughly 4.6% of naive CD4 clonotypes were common to four donors. Incomplete sequencing of sorted subsets was indicated by rarefaction despite large depth. Clonotypes shared by all four sorted-subset donors had higher generation probabilities than non-shared clonotypes.

Sorted-subset replicate PCR reactions contained approximately 190 ng DNA, corresponding to tens of thousands of T cell genomes. The table came from immunoSEQ multiplex PCR; TCRdb's copy has only in-frame clones and leaves some out. The sample yields under 550,000 clones, approximately 95% seen once. The CDR3 is made up of 13 amino acids. V was clipped by 4 bases and J by 8 bases, with 12 bases between them. Germline loops: CDR1 MNHEY, CDR2 SMNVEV (reference sequence). As to this clone: No antigen is known for it.

This chain links TRBV27 with TRBJ2-1; maybe TRBD2 (5 bases). The sample was naive CD4+ T cells sorted from blood. Subset described: CD45RA+ positively selected. This sequence was found in a woman aged 30 to 39 in good health. CDR3 amino acids: CASSYVFGDEQFF. CDR3 coding DNA: TGTGCCAGCAGTTATGTATTCGGGGATGAGCAGTTCTTC.